This T cell receptor beta chain came from a study of blood T cell repertoires in COVID-19. Across the whole study: Italy, Spain and the United States were the sources of the convalescent and acute COVID-19 samples. In each case, the material was cDNA or gDNA derived from T cells, B-cell-depleted T cells, or PBMCs.

CDR1 and CDR2 from the germline V gene are MNHEY and SVGAGI. This CDR3 is 14 amino acids long. V lost 8 bases and J 2 bases, leaving 13 bases between the germline ends. In the authors' methods: Using reference gene primer amplification, nucleated cell counts were estimated. Only in-frame clones appear in the TCRdb table, and some are missing; sequencing was by immunoSEQ multiplex PCR. Clonal size and the V and J genes are those of that table, whereas D and trimming came from the DNA. The profile covers approximately 290,000 clones, with 70% to 90% appearing a single time and around 13% taken by the ten largest.

The rearrangement uses TRBV6-5 and TRBJ1-5; perhaps TRBD1 as D (6 bases). Material for sequencing was peripheral blood. The clonotype originates from a woman between 55 and 75 years old with acute or convalescent COVID-19. CDR3 sequence (DNA): TGTGCCAGCCGGGGGGGGGCCCGCAATCAGCCCCAGCATTTT. This sequence encodes CASRGGARNQPQHF.